This is a list of T cell receptor beta chains from one sample in a study of early T cells in non-severe SARS-CoV-2 infection. TCRdb independently ran MiXCR on the 5' RACE reads; one entry per CDR3 protein. The sample has some 70,000 distinct CDR3 sequences; 9% to 15% are singletons. The specimen sequenced was whole blood. Every receptor here comes from an adult who was a healthcare worker with PCR-confirmed SARS-CoV-2 infection or an uninfected control (not recorded which). CDR3s include the opening cysteine and the closing phenylalanine or tryptophan. D genes are given only for firm matches. Clone sizes are given selectively: once, few, many, or a class where the clone is expanded.

abundance	d_gene	v_gene	j_gene	CDR3nt	CDR3aa
NA	NA	TRBV4-2	TRBJ2-5	TGTGCCAGCAGCCAGAGGGAAGGGGAGACCCAGTACTTC	CASSQREGETQYF
many	TRBD2	TRBV28	TRBJ2-7	TGTGCCAGCAGTTTTATGGTAGCGGGAGGGCAGAAGCAGTACTTC	CASSFMVAGGQKQYF
few	NA	TRBV7-9	TRBJ2-4	TGTGCCAGCAGCTCTCTCGCTCTAAGGGGAAAAAACATTCAGTACTTC	CASSSLALRGKNIQYF
many	NA	TRBV29-1	TRBJ1-4	TGCAGCGCCTCTTCAGGGTATAATGAAAAACTGTTTTTT	CSASSGYNEKLFF
NA	NA	TRBV9	TRBJ1-5	TGTGCCAGCAGCGTAGGACCAGCCGGACAGCCCCAGCATTTT	CASSVGPAGQPQHF
many	TRBD2	TRBV5-1	TRBJ2-1	TGCGCCAGCAGCGATACTAGCGGGAGTTCCAATGAGCAGTTCTTC	CASSDTSGSSNEQFF
NA	NA	TRBV28	TRBJ1-1	TGTGCCAGCAACGACAGGAACACTGAAGCTTTCTTT	CASNDRNTEAFF
NA	TRBD1	TRBV3-1	TRBJ2-1	TGTGCCAGCAGCCAAGTACAGGGGGGAGCTGACAATGAGCAGTTCTTC	CASSQVQGGADNEQFF
NA	NA	TRBV13	TRBJ2-2	TGTGCCAGCAGCCACCAGCCTAACGCGAACACCGGGGAGCTGTTTTTT	CASSHQPNANTGELFF
many	TRBD2	TRBV10-3	TRBJ2-7	TGTGCCGTCGCGGCGGGACTAGCGTCGACCTACGAGCAGTACTTC	CAVAAGLASTYEQYF
NA	TRBD2	TRBV12-3/TRBV12-4	TRBJ2-7	TGTGCCAGCAGTTTGGGGACGGGGGGGCTCGACGAGCAGTACTTC	CASSLGTGGLDEQYF
many	TRBD2	TRBV5-1	TRBJ2-2	TGCGCCAGCAGCTCATCTAGCGGGAGAAGGACCGGGGAGCTGTTTTTT	CASSSSSGRRTGELFF
NA	TRBD2	TRBV9	TRBJ2-1	TGTGCCAGCAGCGTAGGGCCTAGCGGGACCTACAATGAGCAGTTCTTC	CASSVGPSGTYNEQFF
many	NA	TRBV30	TRBJ2-7	TGTGCCTCCGCTCTCAGGGGCAGTGCCCCCTACGAGCAGTACTTC	CASALRGSAPYEQYF
NA	NA	TRBV20-1	TRBJ1-1	TGCAGTGCTAGAGTCCAGGGGAACACTGAAGCTTTCTTT	CSARVQGNTEAFF
few	TRBD2	TRBV6-6	TRBJ2-3	TGTGCCAGCAGAGACGGGCTAGCGGGAACAGATACGCAGTATTTT	CASRDGLAGTDTQYF
NA	NA	TRBV7-9	TRBJ1-4	TGTGCCAGCAGTCCTCAGGGCGGTGAAAAACTGTTTTTT	CASSPQGGEKLFF
NA	NA	TRBV11-2	TRBJ2-7	TGTGCCAGCAGCTTATACAACTACGAGCAGTACTTC	CASSLYNYEQYF
NA	TRBD2	TRBV7-2	TRBJ2-3	TGTGCCAGCAGCATGGGACTAGCGGGCGATACGCAGTATTTT	CASSMGLAGDTQYF
few	TRBD2	TRBV10-1	TRBJ2-3	TGCGCCAGCAGTGAGTTTGCGGGAGGACGCACAGATACGCAGTATTTT	CASSEFAGGRTDTQYF
many	NA	TRBV24-1	TRBJ2-5	TGTGCCACCATGAGCCAAGAGACCCAGTACTTC	CATMSQETQYF
many	NA	TRBV20-1	TRBJ2-1	TGCAGTGCTAGTTGGGCCGGTTACAATGAGCAGTTCTTC	CSASWAGYNEQFF
many	NA	TRBV20-1	TRBJ2-1	TGCAGTGCCCGGATTCGCTCCTACAATGAGCAGTTCTTC	CSARIRSYNEQFF
many	TRBD2	TRBV7-2	TRBJ2-2	TGTGCCAGCAGCGCTCGCGGACTAGCGGGCACCGGGGAGCTGTTTTTT	CASSARGLAGTGELFF
many	NA	TRBV6-5	TRBJ1-3	TGTGCCAGCAGTTACTCGGAGGAGGCCTCTGGAAACACCATATATTTT	CASSYSEEASGNTIYF
many	NA	TRBV7-9	TRBJ1-5	TGTGCCAGCAGCTTCGCAGGGGTAATGCATTTT	CASSFAGVMHF
NA	TRBD2	TRBV29-1	TRBJ2-1	TGCAGCGTCCAACGGACTAGCGGCGACAATGAGCAGTTCTTC	CSVQRTSGDNEQFF
few	NA	TRBV3-1	TRBJ2-5	TGTGCCAGCAGCCAAGATCCAAATTCCGAGACCCAGTACTTC	CASSQDPNSETQYF
few	NA	TRBV7-2	TRBJ2-6	TGTGCCAGCAGCTCCAGACAGATCAACGTCCTGACTTTC	CASSSRQINVLTF
NA	TRBD2	TRBV9	TRBJ2-1	TGTGCCAGCAGCGGCGGGAGTTCTACCTACAATGAGCAGTTCTTC	CASSGGSSTYNEQFF
few	NA	TRBV5-4	TRBJ2-6	TGTGCCAGCAGCTCTATCTCCTCTGGGGCCAACGTCCTGACTTTC	CASSSISSGANVLTF
few	NA	TRBV20-1	TRBJ1-1	TGCAGTGCTAGATCTGGACCTATTAACACTGAAGCTTTCTTT	CSARSGPINTEAFF
many	NA	TRBV6-2/TRBV6-3	TRBJ2-3	TGTGCCAGCAGTTACTCCCACCCCAGGACAGATACGCAGTATTTT	CASSYSHPRTDTQYF
few	TRBD2	TRBV28	TRBJ2-7	TGTGCCAGCAGTTTCCCCAAACAGGGTCATAGTGGCGGGAGGGACTACGAGCAGTACTTC	CASSFPKQGHSGGRDYEQYF
few	NA	TRBV12-3/TRBV12-4	TRBJ2-2	TGTGCCAGCAGTTTATGGCGGGGAACTTACACCGGGGAGCTGTTTTTT	CASSLWRGTYTGELFF
many	TRBD2	TRBV23-1	TRBJ2-3	TGCGCCAGCAGTCCCCGGGGACTAGCGGGAGAGTCAGATACGCAGTATTTT	CASSPRGLAGESDTQYF
many	TRBD1	TRBV28	TRBJ2-1	TGTGCCAGCAGTTTCCAGGGGGCCTACAATGAGCAGTTCTTC	CASSFQGAYNEQFF
NA	TRBD1	TRBV23-1	TRBJ1-2	TGCGCCAGCAGTCCACAATCGCCCAGGGGGATGAATGGCTACACCTTC	CASSPQSPRGMNGYTF
many	NA	TRBV3-1	TRBJ1-4	TGTGCCAGCAGCCGAGGGGACCGGCAGAATGAAAAACTGTTTTTT	CASSRGDRQNEKLFF
NA	TRBD1	TRBV6-6	TRBJ1-2	TGTGCCATTGGCCGACAGGGACATGGCTACACCTTC	CAIGRQGHGYTF
NA	NA	TRBV20-1	TRBJ1-5	TGCAGTGCTCCATCCAGCAATCAGCCCCAGCATTTT	CSAPSSNQPQHF
NA	NA	TRBV29-1	TRBJ2-1	TGCAGCGTTCGGTTCTACAATGAGCAGTTCTTC	CSVRFYNEQFF
many	NA	TRBV7-8	TRBJ2-1	TGTGCCAGCAGCCCCCCTAAGGGAGTGAGAAATGAGCAGTTCTTC	CASSPPKGVRNEQFF
NA	NA	TRBV6-6	TRBJ2-1	TGTGCCAGCGGGGTTGGCGCTGAGCAGTTCTTC	CASGVGAEQFF
many	NA	TRBV12-5	TRBJ2-2	TGTGCTAGTGGTTCCCCCCTCGGGGAGCTGTTTTTT	CASGSPLGELFF
many	TRBD2	TRBV28	TRBJ2-7	TGTGCCAGCAGTCCAATGACTAGCAGTGGACTCTACGAGCAGTACTTC	CASSPMTSSGLYEQYF